This T cell receptor (beta chain) was retrieved from a study of long-term antiretroviral therapy in people with HIV (dated by TCRdb to the early 2020s). Concerning the study at large: The earliest samples were collected about a decade before the 2015 WHO recommendation for immediate ART, when ART was typically delayed until CD4 counts fell. No cross-contamination during QIAcube processing was seen in test extractions of a monoclonal T-cell line run alongside approximately 36 polyclonal samples. A total of fewer than 250 cryopreserved PBMC samples came from 30 or so adults with confirmed HIV infection and were collected serially over a mean of roughly six years (range 1-12). Among the approximately 30 participants with HIV, ten to twelve were female. A retrospective serial study tested whether ART initiation and durable HIV suppression were associated with changes in peripheral blood TRB repertoire composition and diversity. The investigation overall reported the following: Because PBMC availability was limited, only the TCR beta chain was sequenced, with no alpha chain pairing. The repertoire was dominated across all time points by expanded TRB clones identified before ART initiation, although this dominance was seen to fluctuate and to decrease in many PLHIV after ART. CDR3 length ranges in HIV repertoires were narrower than in controls, and network structure suggested an antigen-experienced repertoire with only a slight naive shift after ART. Inferences about post-ART repertoire changes were limited because no data were available on ART adherence, viral resistance or therapy changes. Samples dated from the mid-2000s to the late 2010s, and the ART regimens used may be less effective than current ones. Because cell numbers in pre-ART samples were limited, unsorted PBMC were profiled instead of sorted CD4+ and CD8+ T cells. Starting ART was linked to a significant rise in TRB diversity, yet even after long-term ART the diversity remained significantly lower than in transplant donor controls.

Sequencing of the TRB variable region was done with the immunoSEQ hsTCRB v3.0 assay at survey level resolution. A depth of roughly 40,000-55,000 T-cell genomes per sample was targeted for TRB sequencing. Pooled TRB libraries were sequenced on an Illumina MiSeq with a v3 150-cycle kit. In the original analysis: Repertoire analysis ran in R within a reproducible Nextflow workflow covering QC, data transformation and analysis. LymphoSeq2, an R package for AIRR-Seq data exploration, was used to implement custom analyses. After excluding a handful of samples that yielded fewer than 5000 total TRB sequences, 150 to 200 HIV repertoires remained for analysis. Of the roughly 190 retained HIV repertoires, about 59 were collected before and approximately 130 after ART initiation. Each repertoire was downsampled to 5000 TRB nucleotide sequences, and summary statistics were averaged across 100 downsampling iterations. Only TRB sequences with CDR3 regions of at least seven amino acids were retained for analysis. A Shannon entropy-derived clonality score and the Gini coefficient were used to measure diversity. In the repertoire networks, any two of the top 5000 CDR3 amino acid sequences were linked whenever the two sequences differed by an edit distance of one. For TRB CDR3 amino acid sequences, antigen specificity groups and MHC restriction were predicted with GLIPH2. To flag known CMV, EBV, HIV or tissue antigen associations, CDR3 amino acid sequences were matched against VDJdb and McPAS-TCR. Pre-ART, post-ART and control groups were compared with Wilcoxon signed-rank tests and Holm-Bonferroni correction. This immuneACCESS table, as held by TCRdb, lists in-frame sequences with V and J called but not all clones. Of the missing ones, under half trace to an unresolved V gene in checked studies; the others have no known cause. For V, J and clone size, that table is used; D and trimming come from the DNA. Across this sample there are about 10,000 clones, with roughly 77% seen only once. The top ten clones comprise around a sixth of the sample.

To be included, a participant needed at least one PBMC sample from before ART initiation plus at least two post-ART samples. All participants with HIV were treated in the United States of America. Before DNA extraction, cryopreserved samples containing roughly 0.85-11 million PBMC were thawed and washed. At the time of the earliest PBMC sample for each participant with HIV, ages ranged from about 20 to 54 years. PBMC samples from each participant spanned 1-4 timepoints before ART initiation and 2-8 timepoints after ART initiation, with a median of 7 samples. For every participant, serial HIV viral load, CD4+ T-cell count, ART history and demographic data were obtained. A Qiagen kit on a QIAcube was used to extract genomic DNA from unsorted PBMC, with samples processed in batches of 12. As concerns this clone: Its antigen is not yet known. Base-call qualities are not available, and no considerably larger clone is one nucleotide away.

According to the germline V gene, CDR1 reads SNHLY and CDR2 reads FYNNEI. The junction shows trimming of 6 bases on V and 7 bases on J, plus 16 bases between the germline ends. Its CDR3 holds 13 amino acids, cysteine through phenylalanine. The kept DNA is CDR3 alone, 39 bases in frame from the first base. Sequences were derived from unsorted PBMCs, sampled 0.7 years after starting antiretroviral therapy. This receptor was taken from a man aged 35 to 55 with HIV. The rearranged segments are TRBV2 and TRBJ2-7; the D gene is possibly TRBD1 or TRBD2, with 5 bases matching each. The CDR3 here reads CASSESWGGEQYF. The sequence in DNA is TGTGCCAGCAGCGAGAGTTGGGGCGGGGAGCAGTACTTC.